The T cell receptor (beta chain) under discussion was sequenced for a study of blood T cell repertoires in COVID-19. Overall study context: There were acute and convalescent COVID-19 samples, and they came from the United States, Italy and Spain.

V shed 1 base, J shed 2 bases, and the junction held 1 base outside the gene matches. This CDR3 has 15 amino acids. From germline, CDR1 is GTSNPN and CDR2 SVGIG (reference sequence). Measured with immunoSEQ multiplex PCR; TCRdb has only the in-frame clones, and not every one. The sample yields some 150,000 clones, about 91% seen once. Participants reported their clinical history, and cohort assignment relied on those reports. The sequence was collected from a woman aged 18 to 35 who had recovered from COVID-19. The sequencing input was PBMCs or T cells enriched from blood (not recorded which). The rearrangement links TRBV30 to TRBJ2-3, with 12 bases identical to TRBD2. The CDR3 protein is CAWSGTSGITDTQYF. CDR3 nucleotides: TGTGCCTGGAGTGGGACTAGCGGGATCACAGATACGCAGTATTTT.